Sequencing of this T cell receptor beta chain was carried out in a study of CD8 T cells in ankylosing spondylitis listed by TCRdb under 2017. Background on the whole study: The study set out to find disease-linked TCR variants by profiling T cell receptor beta repertoires in ankylosing spondylitis patients and healthy donors. In total, the full study cohort was made up of 108 healthy donors and 25 to 30 ankylosing spondylitis patients. Samples of peripheral blood were taken, and for ankylosing spondylitis patients, synovial fluid was collected as well.

Notes on this clonotype: Its cognate antigen has yet to be identified. A much larger clone differs from this one at a single base, so this may be a read error.

On the study overall, not on this receptor specifically: Some motif variants had previously been reported in the synovial fluid and blood of reactive arthritis patients, which suggests shared mechanisms of disease initiation. The disease-linked clones showed a CD8+ phenotype and occurred at relatively low frequencies in peripheral blood. A TCR beta motif of several highly homologous amino acid variants appeared characteristic of blood from ankylosing spondylitis patients. Significant enrichment of the disease-linked clones was reported in matched synovial fluid samples from ankylosing spondylitis patients.

The reads were generated on an Illumina HiSeq 2500. TCR beta libraries were prepared by quantitative 5'-RACE with molecular barcodes. The authors' pipeline ran thus. A new computational method based on a probabilistic model of VDJ rearrangement was used to identify disease-linked TCR variants. TCRdb redid the processing of the public reads, applying fastp at Q25 and MiXCR, and retained in-frame beta chains. Entries are consolidated by CDR3 protein sequence, retaining the most common genes and DNA. None of the V and J calls come from the authors' own analysis; TCRdb made them. The table for this sample lists under 200,000 distinct CDR3 sequences; over 10% of them were counted only once. 11% of the sample lies in the top ten. From a lookup of the germline V gene, CDR1 and CDR2 are SGHAT and FQNNGV. The CDR3 has 13 amino acids, counting the end cysteine and phenylalanine. Only the CDR3 part of the read is kept: 39 bases, read in frame from the first base.

The source material was blood, either unsorted or a sorted T cell fraction (not recorded which). This sequence was found in a female donor with ankylosing spondylitis or in good health (not recorded which). The chain uses TRBV11-2 and TRBJ2-1, with TRBD2 as a weak D call on 5 bases. CDR3 region: CATILGSYNAQFF. The nucleotides read TGTGCCACCATACTAGGGTCCTACAATGCGCAGTTCTTC.